This T cell receptor (beta chain) was identified during a study of cytomegalovirus exposure and HLA in healthy donors. Overall study: A data release that came early held some 84 million unique TCRs from HLA-typed donors.

Overall study findings and caveats: Most CMV-associated TCR beta chains were later found to appear HLA-restricted. An analysis done earlier found most TCR beta V segments productive about 87% or about 30% of the time.

CDR3 length: 17 residues. Germline trimming cut 5 bases from V and 6 bases from J; bases unmatched to any gene: 14. In germline, CDR1 is SEHNR, CDR2 FQNEAQ (reference sequence). All the people who gave samples were healthy bone marrow donors. With respect to this clone: Its antigen remains unknown.

With 60 Vbeta and 13 Jbeta primers, the PCR was carried out. TCRdb's copy holds only in-frame clones and misses some; the assay was immunoSEQ multiplex PCR. Of some 150,000 clones listed, about 10% are singletons. The receptor was derived from a man aged 50-60 years in good health and CMV-seronegative. The chain uses TRBV7-9 and TRBJ1-3, with TRBD1 matching 9 bases. The sequencing sample was made of PBMCs. The CDR3 sequence is CASSGGRGQGPLNTIYF. CDR3 sequence (DNA): TGTGCCAGCAGCGGGGGCCGCGGACAGGGGCCCTTAAACACCATATATTTT.